Listed below are T cell receptor beta chains from one sample, sequenced in a study of read filtering for tumor transcriptome and immune sequencing. MiXCR was run by TCRdb on the reads, yielding one entry per CDR3 protein. The table shows tens of thousands of distinct CDR3 sequences, with about 19% occurring only once. Sequencing was carried out using a population of CD138-negative cells sorted from bone marrow. Receptors originate from a donor at least 40 years old with multiple myeloma. Both conserved end residues are part of each CDR3. The D gene is left open where the match is weak. Size is omitted from some rows. Given values are once, few, many or a class for expanded clones.

length	V	J	D	size	DNA	CDR3
16	TRBV12-3/TRBV12-4	TRBJ2-6	.	.	TGTGCCAGCAGTCCAGGGGCCGGGCCGGGGGCCAACGTCCTGACTTTC	CASSPGAGPGANVLTF
13	TRBV7-7	TRBJ2-1	.	many	TGTGCTAGCAGCCCGGGATTCCAAAATGAGCAGTTCTTC	CASSPGFQNEQFF
14	TRBV7-3	TRBJ2-5	TRBD1	many	TGTGCCAGCAGCTCAACAGGGGCCCAAGAGACCCAGTACTTC	CASSSTGAQETQYF
13	TRBV3-1	TRBJ2-3	.	many	TGTGCCAGCAGGGGTAGAACCACAGATACGCAGTATTTT	CASRGRTTDTQYF
16	TRBV3-1	TRBJ2-5	TRBD1	.	TGTGCCAGCAGCCAAGGGACAGGGGGATCCCAAGAGACCCAGTACTTC	CASSQGTGGSQETQYF
13	TRBV20-1	TRBJ1-5	.	.	TGCAGTGCTACCAAGGCTAGCAATCAGCCCCAGCATTTT	CSATKASNQPQHF
17	TRBV20-1	TRBJ1-5	TRBD1	.	TGCAGTGCTGCAGATGGTGCAGGGGGCTTTTCCATCCAGCCCCAGCATTTT	CSAADGAGGFSIQPQHF
15	TRBV9	TRBJ2-1	.	many	TGTGCCAGCAGCGTATTGATGGCGGCCTACAATGAGCAGTTCTTC	CASSVLMAAYNEQFF
14	TRBV5-1	TRBJ1-2	.	many	TGCGCCAGCAGCTTGGCCCGACAGTCTGATGGCTACACCTTC	CASSLARQSDGYTF
16	TRBV5-1	TRBJ2-6	.	.	TGCGCCAGCAGCCTAATACAGGGTTCTGGGGCCAACGTCCTGACTTTC	CASSLIQGSGANVLTF
14	TRBV20-1	TRBJ2-7	.	many	TGCAGTGCTAGACCCCCGGGGGCTGGGGACGAGCAGTACTTC	CSARPPGAGDEQYF
12	TRBV29-1	TRBJ2-3	.	many	TGCAGCGTTACCCCCTCGATGGATACGCAGTATTTT	CSVTPSMDTQYF
15	TRBV5-1	TRBJ2-3	.	.	TGCGCCAGCAGCTTGGAGTCAGGGGGCACAGATACGCAGTATTTT	CASSLESGGTDTQYF
12	TRBV28	TRBJ1-1	.	many	TGTGCCAGCAAGGAGGCGAACACTGAAGCTTTCTTT	CASKEANTEAFF
14	TRBV19	TRBJ1-1	.	many	TGTGCCAGTAGTAAGCCGGGAAGGAACACTGAAGCTTTCTTT	CASSKPGRNTEAFF